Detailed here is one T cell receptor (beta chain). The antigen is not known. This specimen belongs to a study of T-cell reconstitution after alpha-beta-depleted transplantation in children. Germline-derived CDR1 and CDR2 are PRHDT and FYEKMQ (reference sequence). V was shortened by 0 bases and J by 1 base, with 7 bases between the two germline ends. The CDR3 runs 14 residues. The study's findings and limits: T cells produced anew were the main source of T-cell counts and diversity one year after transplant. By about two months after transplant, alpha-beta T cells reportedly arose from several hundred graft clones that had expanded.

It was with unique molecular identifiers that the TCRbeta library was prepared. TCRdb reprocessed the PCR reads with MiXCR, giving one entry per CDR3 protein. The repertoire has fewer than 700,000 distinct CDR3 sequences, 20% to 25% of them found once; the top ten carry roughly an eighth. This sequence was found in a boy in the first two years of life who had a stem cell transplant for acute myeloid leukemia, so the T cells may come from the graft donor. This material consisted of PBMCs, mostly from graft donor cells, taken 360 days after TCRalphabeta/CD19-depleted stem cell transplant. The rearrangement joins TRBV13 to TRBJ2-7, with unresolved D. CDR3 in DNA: TGTGCCAGCAGCTTAGGCCGACTTTCCTACGAGCAGTACGTC. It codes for CASSLGRLSYEQYV.